This T cell receptor (beta chain) was documented in a study of blood T cell repertoires in COVID-19. Study overall: Spain, Italy and the United States supplied samples that represented acute and convalescent COVID-19.

Here immunoSEQ multiplex PCR was the method, and the copy in TCRdb shows in-frame clones only, minus some. The table includes some 140,000 clones, 70% to 90% detected once. V shed 2 bases and J shed 0 bases, with 7 bases lying between them. CDR1 and CDR2 (germline): MDHEN, SYDVKM. The CDR3 is 15 amino acids. The sample consisted of peripheral blood. This chain uses TRBV28 with TRBJ1-4, with a tentative D call TRBD1 (5 bases). The TCR was taken from a man aged 65 to 79 with active COVID-19. This chain's CDR3 is CASSLGAATNEKLFF. The CDR3 bases are TGTGCCAGCAGTTTAGGGGCTGCAACTAATGAAAAACTGTTTTTT. Looking up the rest from reference TRBV28 and TRBJ1-4 gives the full variable domain: DVKVTQSSRYLVKRTGEKVFLECVQDMDHENMFWYRQDPGLGLRLIYFSYDVKMKEKGDIPEGYSVSREKKERFSLILESASTNQTSMYLCASSLGAATNEKLFFGSGTQLSVL.